This entry features one TCR beta chain sequence. The target antigen is unknown. V lost 10 bases and J lost 7, with 20 bases in between. Per the germline V gene, CDR1 is LNHDA and CDR2 is SQIVND (reference sequence). The CDR3 length is 13 residues. The data were taken from a study of cytomegalovirus exposure and HLA in healthy donors. Overall study findings and caveats: Sequencing had likely introduced a cluster of highly shared sequence variants as an artifact. Later analysis identified a missense DCLRE1C variant that was linked to TCR beta V- and J-gene trimming. More clonal expansion characterized HLA-associated TCR beta chains than equally common others in a later analysis.

Both 60 Vbeta primers and 13 Jbeta primers went into the PCR. Repertoires were generated with immunoSEQ multiplex PCR, while TCRdb's copy carries only in-frame clones and drops some. The sample shows 150,000 to 200,000 clones, 70% to 90% of them seen only once. This receptor was taken from a woman aged 18 to 35 in good health and CMV-seropositive. Specimen: PBMCs. The chain combines TRBV19 with TRBJ2-7, with a possible D match to TRBD2 (6 bases). CDR3 bases: TGTGCCACCAGTGTTTCAGGCGGGAAAGAGCAGTACTTC. As protein: CATSVSGGKEQYF.